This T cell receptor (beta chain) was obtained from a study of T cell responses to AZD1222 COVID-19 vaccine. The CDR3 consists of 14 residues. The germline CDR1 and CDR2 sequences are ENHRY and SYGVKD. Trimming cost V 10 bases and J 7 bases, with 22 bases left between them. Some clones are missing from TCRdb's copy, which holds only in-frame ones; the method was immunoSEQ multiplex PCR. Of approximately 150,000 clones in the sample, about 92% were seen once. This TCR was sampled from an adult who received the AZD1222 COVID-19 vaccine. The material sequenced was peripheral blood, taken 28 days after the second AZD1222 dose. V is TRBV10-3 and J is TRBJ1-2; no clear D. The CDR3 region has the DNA TGTGCCACCACACCCGACCCGGACCGGGTTGGCTACACCTTC. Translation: CATTPDPDRVGYTF.